These 11 T cell receptor beta chains were sequenced from one sample in a study of blood T cells in healthy people across ages. Combining a sample-barcoded 5' primer with a J-beta primer mix, a second PCR ran for roughly 7 to 12 cycles. TCRdb itself ran the 5' RACE reads through MiXCR, one entry per CDR3 protein. This table has 550,000 to 700,000 distinct CDR3 sequences, roughly a quarter appearing once. The sequenced sample was blood. The source is a woman in her 70s in good health.

The chain employs TRBV5-1 and TRBJ2-5; the D is unclear. The J call is in doubt because the DNA end fits TRBJ2-7 better. Germline V lookup: CDR1 SGHRS, CDR2 YFSETQ. The length of the CDR3 is 14 residues. CDR3 coding DNA: TGCGCCAGCAGCTCCCAAGGGCGATCCTACGAGCAGTACTTC. It specifies CASSSQGRSYEQYF.

V gene TRBV5-1 combines with J gene TRBJ2-5; D perhaps matches TRBD1 (6 bases). The CDR3 runs to 14 residues. CDR1 SGHRS and CDR2 YFSETQ come from the germline V gene. Trimming took 4 bases from V and 2 from J, leaving 12 bases between them. This CDR3 reads CASSVGTLQETQYF. The DNA of the CDR3 is TGCGCCAGCAGCGTCGGGACACTTCAAGAGACCCAGTACTTC.

In its sample, this clonotype was seen a few times. The CDR3 reads CSATFNYGYTF. CDR3 in DNA: TGCAGTGCGACATTTAACTATGGCTACACCTTC. The J gene is TRBJ1-2, the V gene TRBV20-1; D remains unclear. Germline V lookup: CDR1 DFQATT, CDR2 SNEGSKA (reference sequence). The CDR3 extends over 11 amino acids. V gave up 6 bases and J gave up 1 base, with 6 bases separating them.

The J gene is TRBJ2-3, the V gene TRBV9; 7 nucleotides align to TRBD2. The V and J ends lost 4 bases and 3 bases, in that order; junction bases with no gene match: 14. Germline lookup yields CDR1 SGDLS and CDR2 YYNGEE. This CDR3 region has 17 residues. This CDR3 is CASSPPRGGGATDTQYF. The CDR3 DNA reads TGTGCCAGCAGCCCCCCGAGGGGCGGGGGAGCAACAGATACGCAGTATTTT.

V gene TRBV20-1 combines with J gene TRBJ1-1, with D unresolved. The CDR3 consists of 13 residues. The V end lost 1 base, the J end lost 3 bases, and 9 bases lay between the germline ends. CDR1 and CDR2 (germline): DFQATT, SNEGSKA (reference sequence). Here the CDR3 reads CSARGGMDTEAFF. The CDR3 nucleotides read TGCAGTGCTAGAGGAGGGATGGACACTGAAGCTTTCTTT.

The chain combines TRBV15 with TRBJ2-1; D is unresolved. Trimming cost V 0 bases and J 6 bases, with 6 bases left between them. This CDR3 comprises 13 residues. Per germline, CDR1 LNHNV and CDR2 YYDKDF (reference sequence). The CDR3 bases are TGTGCCACCAGCAGAGATCAGATCAATGAGCAGTTCTTC. This gives the protein CATSRDQINEQFF.

This clonotype was found a few times. The chain employs TRBV20-1 and TRBJ1-5, with 7 bases fitting TRBD1. Germline V gene lookup returns CDR1 DFQATT and CDR2 SNEGSKA (reference sequence). This CDR3 is built from 14 residues. After removal of 1 base from V and 7 bases from J, the junction contained 7 bases not matched to a gene. This CDR3 is CSARGQGRGQPQHF. CDR3 nucleotides: TGCAGTGCTAGAGGACAGGGTCGGGGCCAGCCCCAGCATTTT.

In its sample, this clonotype was seen a few times. The rearrangement links TRBV5-1 to TRBJ2-5; D tentatively fits TRBD1 or TRBD2 (5 bases each). Germline CDR1 and CDR2: SGHRS and YFSETQ. There are 13 residues in the CDR3. V gave up 9 bases and J gave up 0 bases, with 12 bases separating them. The CDR3: CATQRGDQETQYF. For the CDR3, the DNA is TGCGCCACCCAACGAGGGGACCAAGAGACCCAGTACTTC.

In this sample, this clonotype turned up a few times. A read error is likely, as this CDR3 ends without the conserved phenylalanine or tryptophan. The chain is built from TRBV6-6 and TRBJ1-1; D is possibly TRBD1 (5 bases). Germline values: CDR1 MNHNY, CDR2 SVGAGI (reference sequence). V lost 9 bases, J lost 6 bases, and 14 bases lay in between. The CDR3 has 12 residues. The CDR3 loop is CASTGTSAEAFL. The DNA for the CDR3 is TGTGCCAGTACAGGAACCTCCGCTGAAGCTTTCCTT.

V gene TRBV10-3 combines with J gene TRBJ2-3, with 10 bases aligning to TRBD2. The ends lost 10 bases at V and 4 bases at J; junction bases unmatched: 5. Germline V lookup: CDR1 ENHRY, CDR2 SYGVKD. There are 13 residues in the CDR3. The CDR3, as DNA: TGTGCCACTCAAAGCGGGGGGGCAGATACGCAGTATTTT. Its translation is CATQSGGADTQYF.

This clonotype has more than one count but fewer than ten. The chain has TRBV2 and TRBJ2-3, with 8 nucleotides matching TRBD2. The CDR3 has 16 amino acids. Germline assignment: CDR1 SNHLY and CDR2 FYNNEI. V was pared by 8 bases and J by 2 bases, with 12 bases of the junction left unmatched. CDR3 region: CASEREAGAPTDTQYF. In nucleotides, the CDR3 is TGTGCCAGCGAAAGAGAAGCGGGGGCCCCCACAGATACGCAGTATTTT.